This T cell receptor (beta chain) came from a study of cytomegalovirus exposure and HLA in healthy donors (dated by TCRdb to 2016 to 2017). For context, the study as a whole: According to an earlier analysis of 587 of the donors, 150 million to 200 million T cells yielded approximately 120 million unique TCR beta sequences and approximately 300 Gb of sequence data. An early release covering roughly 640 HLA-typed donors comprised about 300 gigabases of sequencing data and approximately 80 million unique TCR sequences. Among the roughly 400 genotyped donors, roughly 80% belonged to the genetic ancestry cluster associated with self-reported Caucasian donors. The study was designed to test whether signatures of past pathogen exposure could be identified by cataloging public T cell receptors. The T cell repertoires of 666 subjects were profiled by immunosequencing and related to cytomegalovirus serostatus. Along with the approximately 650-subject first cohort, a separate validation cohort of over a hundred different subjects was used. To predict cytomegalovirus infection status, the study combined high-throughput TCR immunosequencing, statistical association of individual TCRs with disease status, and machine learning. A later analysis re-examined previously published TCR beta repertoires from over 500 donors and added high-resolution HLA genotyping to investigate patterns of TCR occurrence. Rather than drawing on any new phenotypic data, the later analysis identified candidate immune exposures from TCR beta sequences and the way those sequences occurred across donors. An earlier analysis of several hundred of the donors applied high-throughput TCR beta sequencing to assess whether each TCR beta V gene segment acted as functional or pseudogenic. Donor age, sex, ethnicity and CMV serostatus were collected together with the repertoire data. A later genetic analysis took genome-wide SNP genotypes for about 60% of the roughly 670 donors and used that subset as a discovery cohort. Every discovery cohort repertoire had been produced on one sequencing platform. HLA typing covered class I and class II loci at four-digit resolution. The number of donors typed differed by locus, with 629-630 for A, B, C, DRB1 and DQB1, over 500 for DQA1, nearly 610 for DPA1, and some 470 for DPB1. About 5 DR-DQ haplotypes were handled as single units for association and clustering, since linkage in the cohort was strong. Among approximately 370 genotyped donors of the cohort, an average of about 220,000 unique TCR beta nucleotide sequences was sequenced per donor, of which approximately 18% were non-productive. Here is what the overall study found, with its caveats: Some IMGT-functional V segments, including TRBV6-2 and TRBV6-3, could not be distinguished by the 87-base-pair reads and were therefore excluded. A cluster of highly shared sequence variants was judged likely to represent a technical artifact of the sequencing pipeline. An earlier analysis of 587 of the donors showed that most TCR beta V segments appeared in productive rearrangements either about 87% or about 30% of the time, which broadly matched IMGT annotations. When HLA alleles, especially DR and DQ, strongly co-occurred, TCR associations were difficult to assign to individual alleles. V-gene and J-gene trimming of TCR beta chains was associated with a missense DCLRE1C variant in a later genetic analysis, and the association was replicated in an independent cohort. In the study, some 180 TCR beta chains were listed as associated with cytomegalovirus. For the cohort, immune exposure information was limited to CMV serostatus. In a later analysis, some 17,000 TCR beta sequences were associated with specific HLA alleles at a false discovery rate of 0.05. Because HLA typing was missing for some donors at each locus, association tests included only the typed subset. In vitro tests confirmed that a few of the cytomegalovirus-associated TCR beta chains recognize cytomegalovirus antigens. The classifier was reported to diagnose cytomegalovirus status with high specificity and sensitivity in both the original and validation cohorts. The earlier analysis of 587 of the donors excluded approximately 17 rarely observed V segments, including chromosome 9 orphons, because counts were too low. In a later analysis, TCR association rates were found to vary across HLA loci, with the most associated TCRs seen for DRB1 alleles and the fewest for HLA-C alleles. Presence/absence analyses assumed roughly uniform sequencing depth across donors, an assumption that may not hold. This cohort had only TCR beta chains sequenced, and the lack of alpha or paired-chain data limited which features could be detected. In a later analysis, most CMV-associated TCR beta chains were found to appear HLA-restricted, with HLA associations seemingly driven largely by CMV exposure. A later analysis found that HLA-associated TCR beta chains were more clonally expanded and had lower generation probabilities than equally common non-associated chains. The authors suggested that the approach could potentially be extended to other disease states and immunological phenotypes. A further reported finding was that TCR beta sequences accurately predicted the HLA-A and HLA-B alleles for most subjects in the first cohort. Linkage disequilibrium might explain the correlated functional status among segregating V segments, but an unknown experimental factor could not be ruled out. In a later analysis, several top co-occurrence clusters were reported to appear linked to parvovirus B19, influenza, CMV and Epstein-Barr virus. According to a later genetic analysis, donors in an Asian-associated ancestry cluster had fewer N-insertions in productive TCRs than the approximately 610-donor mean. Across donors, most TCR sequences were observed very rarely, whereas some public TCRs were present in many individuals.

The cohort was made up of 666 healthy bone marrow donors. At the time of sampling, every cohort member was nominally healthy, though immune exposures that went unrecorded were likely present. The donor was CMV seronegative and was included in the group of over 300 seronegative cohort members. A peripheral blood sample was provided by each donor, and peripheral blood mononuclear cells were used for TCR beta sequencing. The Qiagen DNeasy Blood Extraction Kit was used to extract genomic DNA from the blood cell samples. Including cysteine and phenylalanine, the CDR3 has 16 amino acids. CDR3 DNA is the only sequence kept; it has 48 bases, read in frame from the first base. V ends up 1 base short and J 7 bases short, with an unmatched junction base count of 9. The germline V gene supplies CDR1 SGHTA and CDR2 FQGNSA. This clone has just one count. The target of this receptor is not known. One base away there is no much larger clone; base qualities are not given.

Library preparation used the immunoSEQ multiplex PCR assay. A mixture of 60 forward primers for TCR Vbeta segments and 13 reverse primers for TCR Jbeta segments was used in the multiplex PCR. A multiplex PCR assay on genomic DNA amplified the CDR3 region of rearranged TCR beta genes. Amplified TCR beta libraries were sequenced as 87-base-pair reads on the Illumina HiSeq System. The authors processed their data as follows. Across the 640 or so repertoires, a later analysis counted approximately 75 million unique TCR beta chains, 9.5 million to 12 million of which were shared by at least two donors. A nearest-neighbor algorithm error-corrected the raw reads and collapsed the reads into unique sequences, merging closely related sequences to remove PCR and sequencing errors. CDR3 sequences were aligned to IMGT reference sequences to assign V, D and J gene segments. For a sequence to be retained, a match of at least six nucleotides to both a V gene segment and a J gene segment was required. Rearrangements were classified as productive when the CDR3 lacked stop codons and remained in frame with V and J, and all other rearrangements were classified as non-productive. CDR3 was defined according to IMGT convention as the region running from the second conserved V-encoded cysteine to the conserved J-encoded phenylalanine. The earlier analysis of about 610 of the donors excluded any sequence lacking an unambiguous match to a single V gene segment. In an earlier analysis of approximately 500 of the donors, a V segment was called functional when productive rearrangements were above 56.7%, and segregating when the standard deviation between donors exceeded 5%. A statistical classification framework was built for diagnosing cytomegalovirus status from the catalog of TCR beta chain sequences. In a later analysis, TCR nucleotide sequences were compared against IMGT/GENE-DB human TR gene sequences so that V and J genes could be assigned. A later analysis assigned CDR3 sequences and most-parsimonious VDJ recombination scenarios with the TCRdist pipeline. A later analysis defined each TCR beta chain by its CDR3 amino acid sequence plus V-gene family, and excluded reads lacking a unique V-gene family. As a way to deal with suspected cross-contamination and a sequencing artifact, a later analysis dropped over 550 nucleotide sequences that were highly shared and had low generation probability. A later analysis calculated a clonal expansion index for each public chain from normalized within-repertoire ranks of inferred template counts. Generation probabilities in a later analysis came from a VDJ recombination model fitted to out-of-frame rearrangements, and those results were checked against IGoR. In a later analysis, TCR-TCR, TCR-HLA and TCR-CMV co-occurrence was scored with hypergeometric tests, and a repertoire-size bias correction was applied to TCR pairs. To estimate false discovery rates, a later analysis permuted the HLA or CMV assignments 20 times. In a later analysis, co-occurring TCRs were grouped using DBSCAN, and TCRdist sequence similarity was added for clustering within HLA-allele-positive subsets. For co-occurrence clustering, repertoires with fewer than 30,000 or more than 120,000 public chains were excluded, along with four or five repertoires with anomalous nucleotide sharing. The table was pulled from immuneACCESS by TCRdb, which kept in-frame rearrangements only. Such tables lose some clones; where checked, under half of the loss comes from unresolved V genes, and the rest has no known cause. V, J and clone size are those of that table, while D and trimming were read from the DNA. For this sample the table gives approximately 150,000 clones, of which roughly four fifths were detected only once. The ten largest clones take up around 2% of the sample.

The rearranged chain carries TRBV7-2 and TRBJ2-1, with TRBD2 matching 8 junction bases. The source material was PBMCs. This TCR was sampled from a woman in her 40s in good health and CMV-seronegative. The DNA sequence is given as TGTGCCAGCAGCTTAGGACCCGGGAGGGCTGGTAATGAGCAGTTCTTC. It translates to CASSLGPGRAGNEQFF.